This T cell receptor (beta chain) was recovered during a study of blood T cell repertoires in COVID-19. The V gene's germline CDR1 is LGHDT and CDR2 YNNKEL (reference sequence). This CDR3 spans 15 amino acids. V was trimmed by 1 base and J by 5 bases, leaving 12 bases between them. This table comes from immunoSEQ multiplex PCR, and its TCRdb copy is limited to in-frame clones, with some not included. Here the sample spans 130,000 to 150,000 clones, 87% being singletons. This clone was counted a few times. V and J are TRBV3-1 (or the pseudogene TRBV3-2) and TRBJ1-3, with unresolved D. Sequenced sample: peripheral blood. The sequence was obtained from a man at least 80 years old with acute or convalescent COVID-19. The CDR3 DNA follows: TGTGCCAGCAGCCAAGGACTTTCTACGCGAAACACCATATATTTT. Amino acid sequence: CASSQGLSTRNTIYF.